The entry that follows covers one T cell receptor beta chain sequence. The target of this receptor is not known. No much larger clonotype is one base removed from it; base qualities were not supplied. The method was the immunoSEQ multiplex PCR assay. Held by TCRdb, this immuneACCESS table contains in-frame sequences only and omits some clones. Under half of the omission traces to an unresolved V gene where checked; the cause of the rest is unknown. This sample comprises 150,000 to 200,000 clones, around 90% of them detected only once. The leading ten clones occupy approximately 0.7% of the sample. This sample is drawn from a study of control samples from healthy donors and cancer patients (TCRdb year 2020). Spanning cysteine to phenylalanine, the CDR3 consists of 13 amino acids. The only DNA kept is the CDR3, 39 bases in frame from the first base. The germline V gene (reference sequence) specifies LNHNV as CDR1 and YYDKDF as CDR2. The trim is 5 bases for V and 4 bases for J, with a gap of 9 bases between the germline ends.

The TCR was taken from a woman aged 25 to 39 in good health. The sequence is built from TRBV15 and TRBJ2-4; TRBD2 is a possible D gene, resting on 6 matching bases. The specimen sequenced was blood. CDR3 sequence: CATSGGKKNIQYF. The sequenced DNA is TGTGCCACCAGCGGAGGGAAGAAAAACATTCAGTACTTC.